The 14 T cell receptor beta chains below were found in one sample sequenced in a study of cytomegalovirus exposure and HLA in healthy donors. PCR used 60 Vbeta primers and 13 Jbeta primers. The protocol was immunoSEQ multiplex PCR, while the TCRdb copy is restricted to in-frame clones and leaves out a portion. The table shows over 95,000 clones, with over 65% occurring only once. The sequencing input was PBMCs. Receptors originate from a woman aged 30 to 39 in good health and CMV-seropositive.

The V and J genes are TRBV7-8 and TRBJ2-2; 11 nucleotides align to TRBD2. The germline gives CDR1 SGHVS, CDR2 FQNEAQ. The CDR3 is 15 residues long. V trimming: 2 bases; J trimming: 5 bases; junction bases outside the gene matches: 1. For the CDR3, the DNA is TGTGCCAGCAGCTTAACTAGCGGGAGTACCGGGGAGCTGTTTTTT. Protein: CASSLTSGSTGELFF.

The chain links TRBV5-1 to TRBJ2-3; 9 nucleotides line up with TRBD2. V lost 4 bases to trimming and J lost 0 bases; unmatched junction nucleotides: 6. Germline CDR1 and CDR2: SGHRS and YFSETQ. The length of the CDR3 is 16 residues. For the CDR3, the DNA is TGCGCCAGCAGCCCAGCTAGCGGGGTAAGCACAGATACGCAGTATTTT. Translated, it gives CASSPASGVSTDTQYF.

J is TRBJ1-2 and V is TRBV6-5; 9 positions match TRBD1. Germline V gene sequence: CDR1 MNHEY, CDR2 SVGAGI. This CDR3 spans 13 amino acids. The trim removed 10 bases at V and 3 bases at J, leaving 6 bases unmatched. This CDR3 is CAIQQGADYGYTF. The CDR3 nucleotides are TGTGCCATCCAACAGGGGGCGGACTATGGCTACACCTTC.

The CDR3 DNA sequence: TGTGCCACCTCAATTCTGCCGGACAGGGAGATAGGGCAGTACTTC. This gives the protein CATSILPDREIGQYF. The chain has TRBV15 and TRBJ2-7, with 8 bases matching TRBD1. V lost 8 bases to trimming and J lost 9 bases; unmatched junction nucleotides: 18. The CDR3 totals 15 residues. Germline CDR1 is LNHNV and CDR2 is YYDKDF (reference sequence).

The V and J genes are TRBV6-1 and TRBJ1-5; TRBD1 agrees at 10 bases. CDR3 size: 14 residues. After removal of 6 bases from V and 1 base from J, the junction contained 0 bases not matched to a gene. Germline V lookup: CDR1 MNHNS, CDR2 SASEGT. The CDR3 reads CASRGQGSNQPQHF. Written as DNA, the CDR3 is TGTGCCAGCAGGGGACAGGGGAGCAATCAGCCCCAGCATTTT.

The chain is built from TRBV30 and TRBJ2-3; maybe TRBD2 (6 bases). With 3 bases removed from V and 1 base from J, the gap between germline ends came to 11 bases. Looked up from germline, CDR1 is GTSNPN and CDR2 is SVGIG (reference sequence). This CDR3 has 14 residues. The CDR3 DNA sequence: TGTGCCTGGAGGGCAGGGACTCGCACAGATACGCAGTATTTT. Protein sequence: CAWRAGTRTDTQYF.

This rearrangement joins TRBV30 to TRBJ2-3; 12 bases align to TRBD2. The length of the CDR3 is 16 residues. V shed 0 bases, J shed 6 bases, and the junction held 7 bases outside the gene matches. The germline gives CDR1 GTSNPN, CDR2 SVGIG (reference sequence). The CDR3: CAWSVLAGGPGDTQYF. CDR3 coding DNA: TGTGCCTGGAGTGTCCTAGCGGGAGGGCCGGGGGATACGCAGTATTTT. Combining the CDR3 with reference TRBV30 and TRBJ2-3 gives the whole variable domain SQTIHQWPATLVQPVGSPLSLECTVEGTSNPNLYWYRQAAGRGLQLLFYSVGIGQISSEVPQNLSASRPQDRQFILSSKKLLLSDSGFYLCAWSVLAGGPGDTQYFGPGTRLTVL.

V gene TRBV7-3 combines with J gene TRBJ2-1; perhaps TRBD2 as D (5 bases). Germline lookup yields CDR1 SGHTA and CDR2 FQGTGA. The V gene lost 5 bases and the J gene lost 10 bases, with 9 bases spanning the gap. The length of the CDR3 is 11 residues. The CDR3 DNA is TGTGCCAGCAGCCCGGGGAGCGAGCAGTTCTTC. Residues: CASSPGSEQFF.

The rearrangement uses TRBV19 and TRBJ1-2; weak D call: TRBD1 (5 bases). The CDR3 extends over 12 amino acids. V gave up 7 bases and J gave up 4 bases, with 10 bases separating them. The germline V gene encodes CDR1 LNHDA and CDR2 SQIVND (reference sequence). The CDR3 DNA is TGTGCCAGTAAAAGACAGCTCTATGGCTACACCTTC. This gives the protein CASKRQLYGYTF.

This clone was recorded only once. V gene TRBV5-6 combines with J gene TRBJ2-1, with D perhaps matching TRBD2 (5 bases). Deletions cut 0 bases from V and 10 bases from J, with 20 bases between. Looked up from germline, CDR1 is SGHDT and CDR2 is YYEEEE. The CDR3 contains 16 residues. This CDR3 is CASSLVQARLGGEQFF. The CDR3, as DNA: TGTGCCAGCAGCTTGGTCCAGGCCCGCCTTGGAGGAGAGCAGTTCTTC.

The chain uses TRBV11-2 and TRBJ1-1; D call uncertain. The CDR3 runs to 13 residues. Germline CDR1 reads SGHAT; CDR2 reads FQNNGV. The V end lost 5 bases, the J end lost 3 bases, and 10 bases lay between the germline ends. CDR3 protein: CASSADFYTEAFF. As DNA, the CDR3 is TGTGCCAGCAGCGCAGATTTTTACACTGAAGCTTTCTTT. Filled out from reference TRBV11-2 and TRBJ1-1, the complete variable domain reads EAGVAQSPRYKIIEKRQSVAFWCNPISGHATLYWYQQILGQGPKLLIQFQNNGVVDDSQLPKDRFSAERLKGVDSTLKIQPAKLEDSAVYLCASSADFYTEAFFGQGTRLTVV.

This sequence joins TRBV21-1 and TRBJ1-1; the table's D gene call, TRBD1, was not cross checked with the DNA. TRBV21-1 counts as a pseudogene. CDR3 length: 15 amino acids. CDR3 bases: TGTGCCAGCAGCCTACGGGACAGAATGAACACTGAAGCTTTCTTT. As protein: CASSLRDRMNTEAFF.

Here the CDR3 reads CASTPDSRQETQYF. The CDR3 nucleotides are TGTGCCAGCACCCCGGACAGTCGCCAAGAGACCCAGTACTTC. The V gene is TRBV6-1, the J gene TRBJ2-5; perhaps TRBD1 as D (6 bases). The CDR3 has 14 residues. Germline loops: CDR1 MNHNS, CDR2 SASEGT. V was clipped by 7 bases and J by 1 base, with 13 bases between them.

This clone appeared a few times. This chain uses TRBV11-1 with TRBJ1-3; D unresolved. CDR3 length: 14 amino acids. With 3 bases removed from V and 0 bases from J, the gap between germline ends came to 6 bases. Germline V gene sequence: CDR1 SGHAT, CDR2 FQDESV (reference sequence). DNA of the CDR3: TGTGCCAGCAGCTTTCACACCTCTGGAAACACCATATATTTT. Translating gives CASSFHTSGNTIYF.